The rows below give T cell receptor beta chains drawn from one sample of a study of patients and donors after allogeneic stem cell transplantation. TCRdb re-derived calls from the RT-PCR reads in MiXCR, one entry per CDR3 protein. The sample has about 4,200 distinct CDR3 sequences; 15% to 20% are singletons. Sequencing input: blood, either unsorted or a sorted T cell fraction (not recorded which). Receptors originate from a human donor who was either an allogeneic HSCT recipient or a stem cell or donor lymphocyte infusion donor (not recorded which). It is not recorded whose cells these are; they may come from a transplant donor. Both conserved end residues are part of each CDR3. D genes are given only for firm matches. The size of a clone is reported for some rows only, either as once, few or many, or as a class for expanded clones.

TRBV20-1	many	TRBJ1-1	NA	CSAVRWGRDTEAFF	TGCAGTGCCGTAAGGTGGGGAAGGGACACTGAAGCTTTCTTT
TRBV10-2	many	TRBJ1-5	NA	CASSESGLNQPQHF	TGCGCCAGCAGTGAGTCAGGGTTGAATCAGCCCCAGCATTTT
TRBV11-2	few	TRBJ2-1	NA	CASSSGWNEQFF	TGTGCCAGCAGCTCAGGGTGGAATGAGCAGTTCTTC
TRBV7-9	many	TRBJ1-2	TRBD1	CASRQQGRTNYGYTF	TGTGCCAGCAGACAACAGGGGCGGACTAACTATGGCTACACCTTC
TRBV2	few	TRBJ2-7	NA	CASSEFPMARYEQYF	TGTGCCAGCAGTGAATTTCCGATGGCTCGCTACGAGCAGTACTTC
TRBV7-6	NA	TRBJ2-7	TRBD2	CASSSGTSGPPEYF	TGTGCCAGCAGCTCTGGGACTAGCGGGCCGCCGGAGTACTTC
TRBV10-1	NA	TRBJ2-3	NA	CASSDRRDAGDTQYF	TGCGCCAGCAGTGATCGCCGGGATGCGGGGGATACGCAGTATTTT
TRBV5-1	large	TRBJ1-1	TRBD1	CASSSNSGGGTEAFF	TGCGCCAGCAGCTCTAACTCAGGGGGAGGTACTGAAGCTTTCTTT
TRBV5-4	many	TRBJ1-2	NA	CASSLNDGYGYTF	TGTGCCAGCAGCTTGAACGACGGGTATGGCTACACCTTC
TRBV2	many	TRBJ1-5	NA	CASRAGRGPQHF	TGTGCCAGCAGAGCAGGGCGCGGGCCCCAGCATTTT
TRBV3-1	many	TRBJ2-5	NA	CASSILRRQETQYF	TGTGCCAGCAGCATACTGCGAAGACAAGAGACCCAGTACTTC
TRBV25-1	many	TRBJ1-4	NA	CASSGTRGRLEKLFF	TGTGCCAGCAGTGGGACCCGGGGACGGCTTGAAAAACTGTTTTTT
TRBV2	NA	TRBJ1-5	NA	CTSRQVRSNQPQHF	TGTACCAGTAGACAGGTTAGAAGCAATCAGCCCCAGCATTTT
TRBV18	NA	TRBJ2-5	NA	CASSPLGAFETQYF	TGTGCCAGCTCACCCCTTGGAGCATTTGAGACCCAGTACTTC
TRBV7-8	few	TRBJ2-6	TRBD1	CASSQTGTGANVLTF	TGTGCCAGCAGCCAGACAGGGACTGGGGCCAACGTCCTGACTTTC